These 2 T cell receptor beta chains were all obtained from the same sample, sequenced in a study of T cells in Graves' hyperthyroidism and ophthalmopathy. Amplified TCR beta CDR3 regions derived from RNA transcripts. The study used the HTBI primer set for a first-round RT-PCR of the TCR CDR3. From the multiplex PCR reads, TCRdb called clonotypes with MiXCR, one entry per CDR3 protein. The data show more than 550,000 distinct CDR3 sequences, with 15% to 20% seen just once and 15% to 18% held by the top ten. The source material was blood. Source of these receptors: a man in his fifties with Graves' hyperthyroidism.

The J gene is TRBJ2-2, the V gene TRBV6-1; D is unresolved. CDR1 is MNHNS, CDR2 SASEGT, per germline. Deletions cut 5 bases from V and 4 bases from J, with 11 bases between. This CDR3 is 14 amino acids long. CDR3 amino acids: CASSYAYSTGELFF. As DNA, the CDR3 is TGTGCCAGCAGTTATGCGTACTCCACCGGGGAGCTGTTTTTT.

This rearrangement joins TRBV19 to TRBJ1-1, with D maybe TRBD1 (5 bases). CDR3 length: 14 residues. V lost 7 bases and J lost 5, with 17 bases in between. Germline V gene data show CDR1 as LNHDA and CDR2 as SQIVND (reference sequence). The CDR3 reads CASKAWGGRTEAFF. The DNA for the CDR3 is TGTGCCAGTAAGGCATGGGGGGGGAGGACTGAAGCTTTCTTT.